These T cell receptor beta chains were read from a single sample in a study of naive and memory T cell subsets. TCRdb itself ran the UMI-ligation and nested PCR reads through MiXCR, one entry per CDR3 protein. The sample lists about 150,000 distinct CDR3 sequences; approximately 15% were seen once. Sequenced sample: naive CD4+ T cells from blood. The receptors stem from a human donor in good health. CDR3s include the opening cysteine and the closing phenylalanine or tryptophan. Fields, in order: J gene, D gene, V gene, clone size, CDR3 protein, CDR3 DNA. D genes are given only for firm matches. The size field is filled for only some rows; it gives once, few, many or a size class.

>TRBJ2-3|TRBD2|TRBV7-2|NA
CASSSSGRAADTQYF
TGTGCCAGCAGCTCTAGCGGGAGGGCCGCAGATACGCAGTATTTT
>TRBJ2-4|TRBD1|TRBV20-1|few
CSAGRQGANIQYF
TGCAGTGCTGGTCGACAGGGGGCGAACATTCAGTACTTC
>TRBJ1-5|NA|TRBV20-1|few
CSARQGSNQPQHF
TGCAGTGCTCGTCAGGGGAGCAATCAGCCCCAGCATTTT
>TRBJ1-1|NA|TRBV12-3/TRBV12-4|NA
CASSTDKGEGTEAFF
TGCGCCAGCAGTACCGACAAGGGAGAGGGCACTGAAGCTTTCTTT
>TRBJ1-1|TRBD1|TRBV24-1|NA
CATSDPNRGNTEAFF
TGTGCCACCAGTGATCCGAACAGGGGTAACACTGAAGCTTTCTTT
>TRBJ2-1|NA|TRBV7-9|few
CASTSDYTNNEQFF
TGTGCCAGCACCTCGGACTATACTAACAATGAGCAGTTCTTC
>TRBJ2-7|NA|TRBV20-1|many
CSARGVSYEQYF
TGCAGTGCTAGAGGGGTCTCTTACGAGCAGTACTTC
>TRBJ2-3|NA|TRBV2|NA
CASSGSPGHGTDTQYF
TGTGCCAGCAGTGGATCGCCAGGCCATGGCACAGATACGCAGTATTTT
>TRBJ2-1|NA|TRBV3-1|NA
CASSQRMSSYNEQFF
TGTGCCAGCAGCCAACGAATGAGCTCCTACAATGAGCAGTTCTTC
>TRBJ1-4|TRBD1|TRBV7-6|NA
CASSQGTGVEKLFF
TGTGCCAGCAGCCAGGGGACAGGGGTCGAAAAACTGTTTTTT
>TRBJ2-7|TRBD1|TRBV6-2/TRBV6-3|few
CASTWDSSYEQYF
TGTGCCAGCACTTGGGACAGCTCCTACGAGCAGTACTTC
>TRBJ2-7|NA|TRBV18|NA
CASSRGRLFDEQYF
TGTGCCAGCTCACGGGGGAGGCTGTTCGACGAGCAGTACTTC
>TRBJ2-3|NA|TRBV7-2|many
CASSLELGVTDTQYF
TGTGCCAGCAGCTTAGAGCTCGGCGTCACAGATACGCAGTATTTT
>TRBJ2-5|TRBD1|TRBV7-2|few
CASSSDRGRGETQYF
TGTGCCAGCAGCTCGGACAGGGGGCGGGGAGAGACCCAGTACTTC
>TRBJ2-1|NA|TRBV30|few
CAWSAMSGQFF
TGTGCCTGGAGCGCAATGTCGGGGCAGTTCTTC
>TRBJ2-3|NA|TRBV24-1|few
CATSDLKGQATDTQYF
TGTGCCACCAGTGATTTGAAGGGCCAGGCAACAGATACGCAGTATTTT
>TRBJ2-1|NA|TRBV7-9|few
CASSLLSGQSYNEQFF
TGTGCCAGCAGCTTATTATCGGGACAATCCTACAATGAGCAGTTCTTC
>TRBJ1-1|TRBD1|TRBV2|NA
CASSGTGQEAFF
TGTGCCAGCAGTGGGACAGGTCAGGAGGCTTTCTTT
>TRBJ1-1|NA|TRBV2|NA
CASSAGSMNTEAFF
TGTGCCAGCAGTGCGGGTTCCATGAACACTGAAGCTTTCTTT
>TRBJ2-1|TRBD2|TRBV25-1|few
CASSPRTSGNINEQFF
TGTGCCAGCAGTCCCCGGACTAGCGGGAACATCAATGAGCAGTTCTTC
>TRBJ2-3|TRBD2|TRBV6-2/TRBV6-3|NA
CASSPNTSGRSSTDTQYF
TGTGCCAGCAGCCCTAATACTAGCGGGCGATCTAGCACAGATACGCAGTATTTT
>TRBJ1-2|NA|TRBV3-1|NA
CASSPAGWGRSGGYTF
TGTGCCAGCAGCCCGGCTGGATGGGGGAGGAGCGGCGGCTACACCTTC
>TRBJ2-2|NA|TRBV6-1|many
CASSEALQPGELFF
TGTGCCAGCAGTGAAGCGCTCCAGCCCGGGGAGCTGTTTTTT
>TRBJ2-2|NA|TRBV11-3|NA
CASSKGPNTGELFF
TGTGCCAGCAGTAAGGGACCTAACACCGGGGAGCTGTTTTTT
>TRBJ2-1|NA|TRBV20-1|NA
CSASASDTYNEQFF
TGCAGTGCTAGTGCTAGCGACACCTACAATGAGCAGTTCTTC
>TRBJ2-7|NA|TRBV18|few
CASSPSAGAAYEQYF
TGTGCCAGCTCACCCTCTGCCGGGGCCGCCTACGAGCAGTACTTC
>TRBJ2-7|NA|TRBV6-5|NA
CASSYQFLAGGGLYEQYF
TGTGCCAGCAGTTACCAGTTTCTTGCTGGCGGAGGCCTTTACGAGCAGTACTTC
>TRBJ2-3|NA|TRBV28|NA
CASSVTSTDTQYF
TGTGCCAGCAGTGTCACTAGCACAGATACGCAGTATTTT
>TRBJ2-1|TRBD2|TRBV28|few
CASRGASGRTSSYNEQFF
TGTGCCAGCCGGGGGGCTAGCGGGAGGACAAGCTCCTACAATGAGCAGTTCTTC
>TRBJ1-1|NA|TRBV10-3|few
CAISESKGTEAFF
TGTGCCATCAGTGAGTCGAAAGGCACTGAAGCTTTCTTT
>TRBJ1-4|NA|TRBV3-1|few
CASSQLDWEGEKLFF
TGTGCCAGCAGCCAATTAGACTGGGAGGGCGAAAAACTGTTTTTT
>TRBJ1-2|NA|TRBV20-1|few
CSAAKQEGYTF
TGCAGTGCTGCCAAACAGGAGGGCTACACCTTC
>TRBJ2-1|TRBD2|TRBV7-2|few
CASSDRTSGRYNEQFF
TGTGCCAGCAGCGACCGAACTAGCGGGAGGTACAATGAGCAGTTCTTC
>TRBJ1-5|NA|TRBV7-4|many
CASSLRQHSNQPQHF
TGTGCCAGCAGCTTGCGACAGCATAGCAATCAGCCCCAGCATTTT
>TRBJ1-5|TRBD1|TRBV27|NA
CASSLRVRGRFQPQHF
TGTGCCAGCAGTTTAAGGGTCAGGGGGCGGTTTCAGCCCCAGCATTTT
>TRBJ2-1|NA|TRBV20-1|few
CSAKSRTWTTYNEQFF
TGCAGTGCTAAATCGAGAACCTGGACAACCTACAATGAGCAGTTCTTC
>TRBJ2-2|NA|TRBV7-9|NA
CASSETSNTGELFF
TGTGCCAGCAGCGAGACCTCGAACACCGGGGAGCTGTTTTTT